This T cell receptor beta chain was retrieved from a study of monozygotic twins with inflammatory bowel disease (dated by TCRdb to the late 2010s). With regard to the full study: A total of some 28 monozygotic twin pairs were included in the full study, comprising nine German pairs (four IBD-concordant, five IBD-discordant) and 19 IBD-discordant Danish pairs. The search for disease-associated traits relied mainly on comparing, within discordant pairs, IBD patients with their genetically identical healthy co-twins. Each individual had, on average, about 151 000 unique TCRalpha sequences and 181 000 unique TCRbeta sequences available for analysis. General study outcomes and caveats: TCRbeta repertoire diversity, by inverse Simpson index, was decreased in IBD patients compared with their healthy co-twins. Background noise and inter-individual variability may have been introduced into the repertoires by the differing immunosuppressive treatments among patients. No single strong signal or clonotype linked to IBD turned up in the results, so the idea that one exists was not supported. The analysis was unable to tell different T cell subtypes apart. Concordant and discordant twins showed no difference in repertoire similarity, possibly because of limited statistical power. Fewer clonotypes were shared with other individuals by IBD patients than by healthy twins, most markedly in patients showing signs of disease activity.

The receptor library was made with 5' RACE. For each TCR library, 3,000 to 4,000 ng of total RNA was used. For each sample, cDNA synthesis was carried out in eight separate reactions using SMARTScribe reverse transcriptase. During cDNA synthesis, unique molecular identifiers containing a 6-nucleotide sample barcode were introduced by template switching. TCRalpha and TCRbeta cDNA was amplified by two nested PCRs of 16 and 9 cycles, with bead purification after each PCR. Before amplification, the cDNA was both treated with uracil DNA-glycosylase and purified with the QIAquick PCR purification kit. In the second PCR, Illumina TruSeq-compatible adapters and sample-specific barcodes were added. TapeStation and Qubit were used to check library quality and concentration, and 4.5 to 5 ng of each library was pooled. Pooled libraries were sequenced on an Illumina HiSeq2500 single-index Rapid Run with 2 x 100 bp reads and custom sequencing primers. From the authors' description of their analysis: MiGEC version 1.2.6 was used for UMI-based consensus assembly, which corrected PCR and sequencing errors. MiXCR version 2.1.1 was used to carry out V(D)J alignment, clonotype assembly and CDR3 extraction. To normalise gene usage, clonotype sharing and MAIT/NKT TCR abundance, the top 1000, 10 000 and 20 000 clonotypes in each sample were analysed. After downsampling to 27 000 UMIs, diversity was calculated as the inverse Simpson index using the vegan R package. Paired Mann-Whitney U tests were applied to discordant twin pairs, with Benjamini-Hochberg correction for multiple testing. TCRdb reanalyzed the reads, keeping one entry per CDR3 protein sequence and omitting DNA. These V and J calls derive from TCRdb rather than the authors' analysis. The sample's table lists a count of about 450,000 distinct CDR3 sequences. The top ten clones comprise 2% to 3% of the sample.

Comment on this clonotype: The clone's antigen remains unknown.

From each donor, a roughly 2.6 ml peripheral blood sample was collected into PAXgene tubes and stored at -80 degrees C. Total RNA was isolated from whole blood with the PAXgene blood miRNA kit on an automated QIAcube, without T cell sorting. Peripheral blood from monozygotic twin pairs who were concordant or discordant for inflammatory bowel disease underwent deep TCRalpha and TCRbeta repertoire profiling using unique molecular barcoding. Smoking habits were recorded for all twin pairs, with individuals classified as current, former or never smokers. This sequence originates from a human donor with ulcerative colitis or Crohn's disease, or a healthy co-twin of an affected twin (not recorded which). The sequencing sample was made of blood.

The CDR3 is CASGSLGEQYF. The chain was built from TRBV12-5 and TRBJ2-7; as DNA is missing, the TRBD2 call by TCRdb cannot be tested. Its CDR3 holds 11 amino acids, cysteine through phenylalanine. No DNA is listed. Sequences LGHNT (CDR1) and FRNRAP (CDR2) are obtained from the germline V gene.